The 25 T cell receptor beta chains below were found in one sample sequenced in a study of blood T cell repertoires in COVID-19. The method was immunoSEQ multiplex PCR; TCRdb's version includes in-frame clones alone and lacks a portion of them. Of approximately 60,000 clones listed, around 77% are singletons. The sample consisted of peripheral blood. The receptor source for this set is a man between 60 and 75 years old with acute or convalescent COVID-19.

V usage is TRBV30 and J usage is TRBJ1-5, with 7 bases that match TRBD1. The V gene end was trimmed by 2 bases and the J gene end by 7 bases; junction bases not matched to a gene: 8. Germline V CDR1 and CDR2: GTSNPN, SVGIG (reference sequence). The CDR3 is 14 residues long. This CDR3 reads CAWSLGGSGQPQHF. CDR3 nucleotides: TGTGCCTGGAGTTTAGGGGGCTCGGGACAGCCCCAGCATTTT.

V is TRBV5-6 and J is TRBJ2-7; maybe TRBD1 (6 bases). Trimming cost V 3 bases and J 4 bases, with 11 bases left between them. The CDR3 runs 13 residues. Germline CDR1 reads SGHDT; CDR2 reads YYEEEE. The CDR3 loop is CASSSAGVYEQYF. The CDR3 DNA reads TGTGCCAGCAGCTCCGCAGGGGTTTACGAGCAGTACTTC.

The chain is built from TRBV24-1 and TRBJ2-5, with D perhaps matching TRBD1 (6 bases). V lost 5 bases and J lost 7, with 16 bases in between. The germline V gene has CDR1 KGHDR and CDR2 SFDVKD. The CDR3 totals 14 residues. The CDR3 DNA reads TGTGCCACCAGTGTTCCGCGACAGGCGTGGACCCAGTACTTC. This codes for CATSVPRQAWTQYF.

V usage is TRBV7-9 and J usage is TRBJ1-3; D unresolved. The germline V gene has CDR1 SEHNR and CDR2 FQNEAQ (reference sequence). The V and J ends lost 5 bases and 0 bases respectively, with 11 bases between them. CDR3 length: 15 residues. CDR3 protein: CASSLLPSSGNTIYF. The CDR3 DNA follows: TGTGCCAGCAGCCTTCTCCCGAGCTCTGGAAACACCATATATTTT.

The chain employs TRBV7-9 and TRBJ2-3; D is undetermined. The CDR3 has 15 residues. The germline CDR1 and CDR2 sequences are SEHNR and FQNEAQ (reference sequence). V gave up 2 bases and J gave up 2 bases, with 11 bases separating them. For the CDR3, the DNA is TGTGCCAGCAGCTTATTAGAGGTTAACACAGATACGCAGTATTTT. Translating it yields CASSLLEVNTDTQYF. The complete variable domain, with remaining parts taken from reference TRBV7-9 and TRBJ2-3, reads DTGVSQNPRHKITKRGQNVTFRCDPISEHNRLYWYRQTLGQGPEFLTYFQNEAQLEKSRLLSDRFSAERPKGSFSTLEIQRTEQGDSAMYLCASSLLEVNTDTQYFGPGTRLTVL.

The CDR3 protein is CASSDRGDEKLFF. Written as DNA, the CDR3 is TGTGCCAGTAGTGACAGGGGAGATGAAAAACTGTTTTTT. The rearrangement joins TRBV19 to TRBJ1-4; 8 bases match TRBD1. The CDR3 runs to 13 residues. Germline trimming cut 5 bases from V and 6 bases from J; bases unmatched to any gene: 2. CDR1 LNHDA and CDR2 SQIVND come from the germline V gene (reference sequence).

A few counts support this clone. The genes are TRBV10-1 and TRBJ1-1; a possible D gene is TRBD1 (5 bases). Germline-derived CDR1 and CDR2 are WNHNN and SYGVQD (reference sequence). The V end lost 6 bases, the J end lost 4 bases, and 9 bases lay between the germline ends. This CDR3 is 12 amino acids long. CDR3 DNA sequence: TGCGCCAGCAGAACACAGGTCACTGAAGCTTTCTTT. As protein: CASRTQVTEAFF.

The chain links TRBV4-2 to TRBJ1-5; possible D gene TRBD1, 6 bases. Germline CDR1 is LGHNA and CDR2 is YNFKEQ. V was clipped by 0 bases and J by 8 bases, with 20 bases between them. The CDR3 extends over 17 amino acids. The CDR3 coding sequence is TGTGCCAGCAGCCAAGATAATGACGGGGGGCCGGTCAAGCCCCAGCATTTT. Translating it yields CASSQDNDGGPVKPQHF.

The CDR3 coding sequence is TGTGCCAGTAGACAGGGAAGCACTGAAGCTTTCTTT. Protein product: CASRQGSTEAFF. This sequence joins TRBV28 and TRBJ1-1; 7 bases match TRBD1. V dropped 9 bases and J dropped 4; count of bases not matched to a gene: 5. The CDR3 spans 12 residues. Germline V gene lookup returns CDR1 MDHEN and CDR2 SYDVKM.

The table lists this clone with a few counts. This chain connects TRBV30 to TRBJ1-6; 9 bases are a match to TRBD1. CDR3 length: 13 residues. J lost 10 bases, V lost 5 bases, and 6 bases had no gene match. In germline, CDR1 is GTSNPN, CDR2 SVGIG (reference sequence). The DNA for the CDR3 is TGTGCCTGGCGGGACAGGGTAAGATCACCCCTCCACTTT. It encodes CAWRDRVRSPLHF.

The CDR3 sequence: CASSYVGSTKTQYF. CDR3 bases: TGTGCCAGCAGTTACGTTGGTAGTACGAAGACCCAGTACTTC. This rearrangement joins TRBV6-2 or TRBV6-3 to TRBJ2-5; no firm D call. Trimming took 2 bases from V and 6 from J, leaving 13 bases between them. This CDR3 spans 14 amino acids. The germline V gene has CDR1 MNHEY and CDR2 SVGEGT.

This chain uses TRBV29-1 with TRBJ2-5; TRBD1 might be the D (5 bases). Trimming stripped 4 bases from V and 0 bases from J, with 9 bases between. Germline V gives CDR1 SQVTM, CDR2 ANQGSEA. The CDR3 runs to 13 residues. The CDR3 reads CSVARVYQETQYF. The CDR3 bases are TGCAGCGTTGCCAGGGTCTACCAAGAGACCCAGTACTTC.

The chain uses TRBV11-3 and TRBJ2-7; the match to TRBD2 covers 8 bases. CDR1 SGHNT and CDR2 YENEEA come from the germline V gene. V shed 5 bases, J shed 8 bases, and the junction held 11 bases outside the gene matches. The CDR3 is made up of 14 amino acids. The CDR3 is CASSLGRGALQQYF. CDR3 DNA: TGTGCCAGCAGCCTTGGGCGGGGGGCCCTTCAGCAGTACTTC.

This chain links TRBV19 with TRBJ1-2; no definite D call. The germline V gene has CDR1 LNHDA and CDR2 SQIVND (reference sequence). The CDR3 loop spans 11 amino acids. V shed 10 bases and J shed 2 bases, with 8 bases lying between them. DNA for the CDR3: TGTGCCACCTCCCGGAACTATGGCTACACCTTC. This encodes CATSRNYGYTF.

The chain is built from TRBV7-3 and TRBJ1-1; D is unresolved. Trimming cost V 1 base and J 5 bases, with 11 bases left between them. The germline gives CDR1 SGHTA, CDR2 FQGTGA. CDR3 length: 14 residues. The CDR3 reads CASSLIPGRTEAFF. CDR3 nucleotide sequence: TGTGCCAGCAGCTTAATCCCGGGAAGGACTGAAGCTTTCTTT. Based on the CDR3 plus reference TRBV7-3 and TRBJ1-1, the full variable domain is GAGVSQTPSNKVTEKGKYVELRCDPISGHTALYWYRQSLGQGPEFLIYFQGTGAADDSGLPNDRFFAVRPEGSVSTLKIQRTERGDSAVYLCASSLIPGRTEAFFGQGTRLTVV.

The gene calls are TRBV7-9 and TRBJ2-7; the match to TRBD1 covers 7 bases. V dropped 3 bases and J dropped 7; count of bases not matched to a gene: 9. Germline CDR1 is SEHNR and CDR2 is FQNEAQ (reference sequence). This CDR3 is built from 14 residues. CDR3 sequence reads: CASSFGTVTTEQYF. CDR3 bases: TGTGCCAGCAGCTTCGGGACAGTGACGACAGAGCAGTACTTC. Using reference TRBV7-9 and TRBJ2-7 for the parts outside the CDR3, the full variable domain is DTGVSQNPRHKITKRGQNVTFRCDPISEHNRLYWYRQTLGQGPEFLTYFQNEAQLEKSRLLSDRFSAERPKGSFSTLEIQRTEQGDSAMYLCASSFGTVTTEQYFGPGTRLTVT.

The chain combines TRBV29-1 with TRBJ1-2; 8 bases agree with TRBD1. Trimming took 8 bases from V and 14 from J; bases not matched to a gene: 13. This CDR3 contains 11 residues. The germline CDR1 and CDR2 sequences are SQVTM and ANQGSEA. The CDR3 coding sequence is TGCAGCTCTGGCGGGACAGGTGCCTATACCTTC. It translates to CSSGGTGAYTF. Drawing the rest from reference TRBV29-1 and TRBJ1-2, the complete variable domain is SAVISQKPSRDICQRGTSLTIQCQVDSQVTMMFWYRQQPGQSLTLIATANQGSEATYESGFVIDKFPISRPNLTFSTLTVSNMSPEDSSIYLCSSGGTGAYTFGSGTRLTVV.

The gene calls are TRBV29-1 and TRBJ1-2; 8 bases align to TRBD1. Germline V gene sequence: CDR1 SQVTM, CDR2 ANQGSEA. Trimming cost V 4 bases and J 4 bases; bases outside gene matches: 8. This CDR3 has 14 residues. The CDR3 loop is CSVGLTGVPYGYTF. Here the CDR3 DNA reads TGCAGCGTTGGGTTGACAGGGGTCCCCTATGGCTACACCTTC.

The chain has TRBV18 and TRBJ1-2, with 8 bases that match TRBD1. Trimming took 5 bases from V and 3 from J; bases not matched to a gene: 8. Germline values: CDR1 KGHSH, CDR2 LQKENI. This CDR3 comprises 15 residues. CDR3 loop: CASSIRTGTDYGYTF. Written as DNA, the CDR3 is TGTGCCAGCTCAATCCGGACAGGGACGGACTATGGCTACACCTTC.

In nucleotides, the CDR3 is TGTGCCTGGAGCAGGAACACTGAAGCTTTCTTT. It yields the protein CAWSRNTEAFF. J is TRBJ1-1 and V is TRBV30; D call uncertain. CDR1 and CDR2 (germline): GTSNPN, SVGIG (reference sequence). V lost 3 bases, J lost 1 base, and 3 bases lay in between. CDR3 length equals 11 residues.

The chain employs TRBV13 and TRBJ1-1; D call uncertain. This CDR3 contains 14 residues. CDR1 and CDR2 (germline): PRHDT, FYEKMQ (reference sequence). Trimming shortened V by 0 bases and J by 1 base, and 6 bases separated the two germline ends. Here the CDR3 DNA reads TGTGCCAGCAGCTTAGGCTACGGGAACACTGAAGCTTTCTTT. It codes for CASSLGYGNTEAFF.

This chain connects TRBV19 to TRBJ1-1; D is unresolved. The V end lost 3 bases, the J end lost 1 base, and 6 bases lay between the germline ends. This CDR3 has 13 residues. The germline gives CDR1 LNHDA, CDR2 SQIVND (reference sequence). CDR3 sequence: CASSIGGNTEAFF. CDR3 coding DNA: TGTGCCAGTAGTATCGGCGGGAACACTGAAGCTTTCTTT.

The rearrangement links TRBV12-3 or TRBV12-4 to TRBJ1-2; no definite D call. The V end was cut by 8 bases, the J end by 5 bases, with 12 bases between. The CDR3 extends over 12 amino acids. The CDR3, as DNA: TGTGCCAGCGTAACAGCTCTGTATGGCTACACCTTC. Its protein product is CASVTALYGYTF.

This chain uses TRBV7-9 with TRBJ1-2; a weak D match, TRBD1 (5 bases). This CDR3 has 14 amino acids. The ends were cut back, 5 bases at V and 4 bases at J, with 14 bases in the middle. Germline CDR1 is SEHNR and CDR2 is FQNEAQ (reference sequence). CDR3 DNA sequence: TGTGCCAGCAGCCCAGGACATTTCTTCTATGGCTACACCTTC. This translates into CASSPGHFFYGYTF.

The rearrangement joins TRBV5-1 to TRBJ1-2, with 8 positions matching TRBD1. CDR1 is SGHRS and CDR2 is YFSETQ in the germline V gene. The CDR3 spans 16 residues. V lost 4 bases to trimming and J lost 4 bases; unmatched junction nucleotides: 12. The CDR3 here is CASSGGATGEAYGYTF. In DNA form, the CDR3 reads TGCGCCAGCAGCGGAGGGGCGACAGGGGAGGCCTATGGCTACACCTTC.